This TCR beta chain was recovered during a study of OX40 agonist ivuxolimab in advanced cancers. Across the study: Past anti-PD-1, anti-PD-L1 or anti-CTLA-4 therapy was accepted, and roughly 40% had received some.

Here immunoSEQ multiplex PCR was the method, and the copy in TCRdb shows in-frame clones only, minus some. The sample includes 25,000 to 40,000 clones, around 87% of them seen just once. This CDR3 contains 15 residues. From germline, CDR1 is MNHNS and CDR2 SASEGT. The V and J ends lost 8 bases and 1 base respectively, with 16 bases between them. The chain has TRBV6-1 and TRBJ2-3, with D perhaps being TRBD1 or TRBD2 (5 bases each). The sequences come from CD4+ or CD8+ T cells sorted from blood, collected in a trial of the OX40 agonist ivuxolimab. This TCR was sampled from an adult with an advanced solid tumor such as melanoma, head and neck, liver or kidney cancer. CDR3 bases: TGTGCCAGCCTACGAGGGGAGCTCGGCACAGATACGCAGTATTTT. Translation: CASLRGELGTDTQYF.